Sequencing of this T cell receptor beta chain was carried out in a study of cytomegalovirus exposure and HLA in healthy donors. PCR employed 60 Vbeta and 13 Jbeta primers. Only in-frame clones appear in the TCRdb table, and some are missing; sequencing was by immunoSEQ multiplex PCR. The repertoire holds 90,000 to 120,000 clones, with around 70% as singletons. General observations from the study: It was only CMV serostatus that was available as immune exposure information.

Looked up from germline, CDR1 is SGHRS and CDR2 is YFSETQ. The CDR3 contains 14 residues. Trimming stripped 5 bases from V and 0 bases from J, with 10 bases between. A word on this clone: The antigen is not known.

The donors (healthy individuals) were bone marrow donors. The clonotype was recovered from a man aged 40-49 years in good health and CMV-seropositive. The V and J genes are TRBV5-1 and TRBJ2-3; D is unclear. The material sequenced was PBMCs. CDR3 loop: CASRQQTSTDTQYF. The CDR3 DNA reads TGCGCCAGCAGGCAGCAGACTAGCACAGATACGCAGTATTTT.